This TCR beta chain was sequenced in a study of blood T cell repertoires in COVID-19. Study-level background: Recovered status in Cohort 3 required two negative PCRs, clearance, or symptom resolution.

Here immunoSEQ multiplex PCR was the method, and the copy in TCRdb shows in-frame clones only, minus some. The sample records more than 300,000 clones, 70% to 90% being singletons. The CDR3 covers 15 residues. The ends were cut back, 0 bases at V and 2 bases at J, with 10 bases in the middle. Per the germline V gene, CDR1 is SGHDN and CDR2 is FVKESK. Living in roughly 25 US areas, the participants were between about 18 and 90 years of age. Cohorts were determined from participant-reported clinical history. This chain links TRBV14 with TRBJ1-1; unclear D gene. This sequence was found in a man aged 40-55 years in a cohort exposed to, infected with or recovered from COVID-19 (not recorded which). Material for sequencing was PBMCs or T cells enriched from blood (not recorded which). The CDR3 reads CASSQDVRRNTEAFF. CDR3 nucleotide sequence: TGTGCCAGCAGCCAAGATGTGCGTAGAAACACTGAAGCTTTCTTT.